This T cell receptor (beta chain) comes out of a study of identical twins. The CDR3 is made up of 15 amino acids. V was pared by 4 bases and J by 3 bases, with 7 bases of the junction left unmatched. Germline V gives CDR1 SEHNR, CDR2 FQNEAQ (reference sequence). TCRdb itself ran the 5' RACE reads through MiXCR, one entry per CDR3 protein. The profile shows about 200,000 distinct CDR3 sequences, about 7.5% of them singletons. This same sample was also taken into another study, of yellow fever vaccine responses in identical twins.

The source is a woman aged 18-29 years in good health. V usage is TRBV7-9 and J usage is TRBJ2-3; 7 positions match TRBD1. The specimen was memory (CD45RO+) T cells sorted from blood. The CDR3 reads CASSYQRQGTDTQYF. The CDR3 nucleotides are TGTGCCAGCAGCTACCAAAGACAGGGAACAGATACGCAGTATTTT.